These T cell receptor beta chains were read from a single sample in a study of cytomegalovirus exposure and HLA in healthy donors. This table comes from immunoSEQ multiplex PCR, and its TCRdb copy is limited to in-frame clones, with some not included. The data show around 180,000 clones, with 60% to 80% seen just once and 2% to 2.5% held by the top ten. What was sequenced was PBMCs. The source is a man in his 60s in good health and CMV-seronegative. Each CDR3 is given with its conserved first and last residue. The order of the fields is D gene, CDR3 length, J gene, clone size, V gene, CDR3 protein, CDR3 DNA. A D gene is named only where the DNA matches it firmly. Some rows have no size entry. The others give once, few or many, or a class for an expanded clone.

D: TRBD1
length: 16
J: TRBJ2-2
size: .
V: TRBV27
CDR3: CASRQSVDRVTGELFF
DNA: TGTGCCAGCAGGCAGTCGGTGGACAGGGTAACCGGGGAGCTGTTTTTT

D: TRBD2
length: 17
J: TRBJ2-3
size: once
V: TRBV12-5
CDR3: CASVVGLAGGPTDTQYF
DNA: TGTGCTAGTGTTGTGGGACTAGCGGGGGGGCCAACAGATACGCAGTATTTT

D: TRBD2
length: 15
J: TRBJ2-1
size: once
V: TRBV10-1
CDR3: CASSETGGPYNEQFF
DNA: TGCGCCAGCAGTGAGACGGGGGGGCCTTACAATGAGCAGTTCTTC

D: TRBD2
length: 14
J: TRBJ2-7
size: .
V: TRBV9
CDR3: CASSVEGGLAGLNF
DNA: TGTGCCAGCAGCGTAGAGGGGGGGCTAGCGGGACTCAACTTC

D: .
length: 14
J: TRBJ1-4
size: .
V: TRBV9
CDR3: CASSNSATNEKLFF
DNA: TGTGCCAGCAGCAACAGTGCAACTAATGAAAAACTGTTTTTT

D: TRBD2
length: 14
J: TRBJ2-1
size: .
V: TRBV19
CDR3: CASRLAGGHVEQFF
DNA: TGTGCCAGTAGACTAGCGGGAGGGCATGTTGAGCAGTTCTTC

D: .
length: 11
J: TRBJ1-2
size: few
V: TRBV7-9
CDR3: CASTPGYGYTF
DNA: TGTGCCAGCACCCCCGGGTATGGCTACACCTTC

D: TRBD2
length: 16
J: TRBJ2-7
size: .
V: TRBV6-5
CDR3: CASSYGLAGVLNEQYF
DNA: TGTGCCAGCAGTTACGGACTAGCGGGAGTCTTGAACGAGCAGTACTTC

D: .
length: 16
J: TRBJ2-1
size: .
V: TRBV6-1
CDR3: CASSEQGRSSYNEQFF
DNA: TGTGCCAGCAGTGAGCAGGGTAGGAGCTCCTACAATGAGCAGTTCTTC

D: TRBD1
length: 15
J: TRBJ1-2
size: .
V: TRBV6-1
CDR3: CASSEIGRGINGYTF
DNA: TGTGCCAGCAGTGAGATCGGCAGGGGGATCAATGGCTACACCTTC

D: TRBD1
length: 12
J: TRBJ2-7
size: once
V: TRBV7-9
CDR3: CASSQTGYEQYF
DNA: TGTGCCAGCAGCCAGACAGGGTACGAGCAGTACTTC

D: TRBD1
length: 15
J: TRBJ1-6
size: .
V: TRBV4-2
CDR3: CASTPRTGESSPLHF
DNA: TGTGCCAGCACCCCGAGAACAGGGGAAAGTTCACCCCTCCACTTT

D: TRBD1
length: 14
J: TRBJ2-7
size: few
V: TRBV14
CDR3: CASRSGTDSYEQYF
DNA: TGTGCCAGCAGATCCGGGACAGACTCCTACGAGCAGTACTTC

D: TRBD1
length: 17
J: TRBJ2-7
size: .
V: TRBV7-9
CDR3: CASSTRTGRPSSYEQYF
DNA: TGTGCCAGCAGCACTCGGACAGGACGACCCAGCTCCTACGAGCAGTACTTC

D: .
length: 15
J: TRBJ1-1
size: few
V: TRBV5-1
CDR3: CASSSGPSPGTEAFF
DNA: TGCGCCAGCAGCTCTGGGCCATCCCCCGGCACTGAAGCTTTCTTT